This passage covers 14 T cell receptor beta chains from one sample sequenced in a study of T cells in Graves' hyperthyroidism and ophthalmopathy. Authors of the study amplified TCR beta CDR3 regions from RNA transcripts. TCR CDR3 regions were first amplified by RT-PCR with HTBI primers. TCRdb called the multiplex PCR reads again in MiXCR, with one record for every CDR3 protein. The sample yields about 350,000 distinct CDR3 sequences, around 13% seen once. The sample taken for sequencing was blood. The receptors stem from a woman under 40 with Graves' hyperthyroidism.

This clonotype occurred many times. V usage is TRBV28 and J usage is TRBJ1-1, with TRBD1 matching over 8 bases. Germline-derived CDR1 and CDR2 are MDHEN and SYDVKM. The CDR3 runs to 15 residues. J gave up 5 bases and V 5 bases, and 10 bases lay outside the gene matches. The CDR3 DNA is TGTGCCAGCAGTCCCGCAGGGGGCAAGCGTACTGAAGCTTTCTTT. Protein sequence: CASSPAGGKRTEAFF.

The gene calls are TRBV5-6 and TRBJ2-7; D is unclear. CDR1 and CDR2 from the germline V gene are SGHDT and YYEEEE. The CDR3 spans 13 residues. Trimming stripped 7 bases from V and 0 bases from J, with 11 bases between. The CDR3 sequence is CASLASSSYEQYF. The CDR3 DNA sequence: TGTGCCAGCCTCGCCTCAAGCTCCTACGAGCAGTACTTC.

This clonotype was seen only a few times. The chain joins TRBV19 to TRBJ2-7; D not certain. The V end was cut by 4 bases, the J end by 5 bases, with 9 bases between. The CDR3 is made up of 12 amino acids. Germline lookup yields CDR1 LNHDA and CDR2 SQIVND (reference sequence). CDR3: CASSSGFHEQYF. The CDR3 nucleotides are TGTGCCAGTAGTAGCGGCTTCCACGAGCAGTACTTC.

This sequence joins TRBV9 and TRBJ2-1; possible D gene TRBD2, 5 bases. CDR1 and CDR2 from the germline V gene are SGDLS and YYNGEE. The CDR3 runs to 17 residues. Trimming shortened V by 3 bases and J by 0 bases, and 16 bases separated the two germline ends. CDR3 sequence: CASSGLNGVSSYNEQFF. The CDR3 coding sequence is TGTGCCAGCAGCGGACTAAACGGGGTAAGCTCCTACAATGAGCAGTTCTTC.

This chain joins TRBV7-6 and TRBJ2-7; 10 bases are a match to TRBD1. The V segment lost 5 bases and the J segment 5 bases; nucleotides outside the gene matches: 9. The germline V gene has CDR1 SGHVS and CDR2 FNYEAQ. The CDR3 covers 15 residues. The CDR3 coding sequence is TGTGCCAGCAGCGCCCGCGACAGGGGGCCCGACGAGCAGTACTTC. Translated, it gives CASSARDRGPDEQYF.

V usage is TRBV7-2 and J usage is TRBJ2-5, with D possibly matching TRBD2 (5 bases). Germline V CDR1 and CDR2: SGHTA, FQGNSA. CDR3 size: 16 residues. Trimming shortened V by 3 bases and J by 0 bases, and 14 bases separated the two germline ends. The CDR3 DNA reads as TGTGCCAGCAGCTTCGGGATGGGTTGGTACCAAGAGACCCAGTACTTC. It translates to CASSFGMGWYQETQYF.

The rearrangement uses TRBV30 and TRBJ2-3; 9 bases match TRBD1. Trimming removed 4 bases from V and 3 bases from J; junction bases left unmatched: 5. Germline CDR1 is GTSNPN and CDR2 is SVGIG (reference sequence). This CDR3 contains 14 residues. The CDR3, as DNA: TGTGCCTGGAATGACAGGGGGTTGACAGATACGCAGTATTTT. Protein product: CAWNDRGLTDTQYF. Variable domain in full (rest from reference TRBV30 and TRBJ2-3): SQTIHQWPATLVQPVGSPLSLECTVEGTSNPNLYWYRQAAGRGLQLLFYSVGIGQISSEVPQNLSASRPQDRQFILSSKKLLLSDSGFYLCAWNDRGLTDTQYFGPGTRLTVL.

This clonotype was counted ten times or more. The chain joins TRBV11-2 to TRBJ2-7, with D hard to call. The CDR3 sequence is 15 residues long. V lost 2 bases, J lost 6 bases, and 17 bases lay in between. Germline V gives CDR1 SGHAT, CDR2 FQNNGV. As DNA, the CDR3 is TGTGCCAGCAGCTTACCTAGGGCTCCCCCCTCCGAGCAGTACTTC. It codes for CASSLPRAPPSEQYF.

This clonotype occurred many times. J is TRBJ1-6 and V is TRBV6-1; no firm D call. CDR3 length: 12 amino acids. Per the germline V gene, CDR1 is MNHNS and CDR2 is SASEGT. V shed 3 bases and J shed 8 bases, with 5 bases lying between them. As DNA, the CDR3 is TGTGCCAGCAGTGACGGGGATTCACCCCTCCACTTT. This translates into CASSDGDSPLHF.

The chain carries TRBV29-1 and TRBJ2-3, with D maybe TRBD2 (5 bases). The germline CDR1 and CDR2 sequences are SQVTM and ANQGSEA. Trimming removed 7 bases at V and 0 bases at J, with 14 bases between. The CDR3 sequence is 14 residues long. As DNA, the CDR3 is TGCAGCGCTCTAGCTCTACATAGCACAGATACGCAGTATTTT. Its protein product is CSALALHSTDTQYF.

This clonotype has at least ten counts. V is TRBV28 and J is TRBJ2-3, with 8 bases identical to TRBD2. V shed 7 bases and J 6 bases; nucleotides not matched to a gene: 15. The CDR3 sequence is 16 residues long. Germline assignment: CDR1 MDHEN and CDR2 SYDVKM. The CDR3 loop reads CASNPRGLVRPDTQYF. The DNA of the CDR3 is TGTGCCAGCAATCCTAGGGGACTAGTTCGGCCCGATACGCAGTATTTT. Full variable domain (missing parts from reference TRBV28 and TRBJ2-3): DVKVTQSSRYLVKRTGEKVFLECVQDMDHENMFWYRQDPGLGLRLIYFSYDVKMKEKGDIPEGYSVSREKKERFSLILESASTNQTSMYLCASNPRGLVRPDTQYFGPGTRLTVL.

This clonotype appeared a few times. This rearrangement joins TRBV20-1 to TRBJ2-7; tentative D call: TRBD2 (5 bases). The germline V and J ends were trimmed by 5 bases and 3 bases, with 20 bases remaining between them. The CDR3 sequence is 15 residues long. Per germline, CDR1 DFQATT and CDR2 SNEGSKA (reference sequence). The CDR3 is CSAEPPSAALYEQYF. The CDR3, as DNA: TGCAGTGCTGAGCCCCCCTCAGCGGCCCTCTACGAGCAGTACTTC.

This rearrangement joins TRBV9 to TRBJ1-3; weak D call: TRBD1 (6 bases). Trimming removed 4 bases from V and 5 bases from J, with 16 bases in between. The CDR3 is 15 amino acids. Per germline, CDR1 SGDLS and CDR2 YYNGEE. CDR3 DNA sequence: TGTGCCAGCAGCCCGGGACAAATACCCCGAAACACCATATATTTT. Its translation is CASSPGQIPRNTIYF.

This clonotype was observed at least ten times. The V and J genes are TRBV24-1 and TRBJ2-1, with 11 positions matching TRBD2. With V trimmed by 3 bases and J by 8 bases, 8 bases remained unmatched. The CDR3 length is 16 residues. CDR1 is KGHDR, CDR2 SFDVKD, per germline. CDR3 nucleotides: TGTGCCACCAGTGATCCACTAGCGGGAGCGCCCCATGAGCAGTTCTTC. Translating gives CATSDPLAGAPHEQFF.